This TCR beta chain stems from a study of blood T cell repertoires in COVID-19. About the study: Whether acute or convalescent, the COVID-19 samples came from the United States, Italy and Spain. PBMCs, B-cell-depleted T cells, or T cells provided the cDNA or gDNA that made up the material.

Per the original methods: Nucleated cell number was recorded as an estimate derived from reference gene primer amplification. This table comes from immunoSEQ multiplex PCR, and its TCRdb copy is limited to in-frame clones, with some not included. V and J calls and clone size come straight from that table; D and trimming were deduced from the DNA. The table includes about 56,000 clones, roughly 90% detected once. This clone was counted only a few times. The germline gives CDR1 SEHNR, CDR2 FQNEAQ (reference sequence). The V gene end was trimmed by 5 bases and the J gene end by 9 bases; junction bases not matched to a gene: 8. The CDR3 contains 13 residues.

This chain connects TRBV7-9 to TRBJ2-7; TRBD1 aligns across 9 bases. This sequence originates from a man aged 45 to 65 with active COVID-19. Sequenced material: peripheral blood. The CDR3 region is CASSPDRQGGQYF. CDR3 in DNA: TGTGCCAGCAGCCCAGATCGACAGGGGGGGCAGTACTTC.